The clone carrying this T cell receptor (beta chain) has more than one count but fewer than ten. This specimen belongs to a study of T cells after yellow fever vaccination. TCRdb independently ran MiXCR on the 5' RACE reads; one entry per CDR3 protein. The table has under 600,000 distinct CDR3 sequences, about 13% seen once. The source material was PBMCs, sampled on the day of the yellow fever booster vaccination. This receptor was obtained from a man between 25 and 39 years old who received the YFV17D yellow fever vaccine.

The CDR3 reads CSASPLAGGETQYF. CDR3 nucleotide sequence: TGCAGTGCTAGCCCCCTAGCGGGAGGGGAGACCCAGTACTTC. The chain links TRBV20-1 to TRBJ2-5, with TRBD2 matching 12 bases. This CDR3 is 14 amino acids long. Germline lookup yields CDR1 DFQATT and CDR2 SNEGSKA (reference sequence). After removal of 3 bases from V and 5 bases from J, the junction contained 4 bases not matched to a gene.